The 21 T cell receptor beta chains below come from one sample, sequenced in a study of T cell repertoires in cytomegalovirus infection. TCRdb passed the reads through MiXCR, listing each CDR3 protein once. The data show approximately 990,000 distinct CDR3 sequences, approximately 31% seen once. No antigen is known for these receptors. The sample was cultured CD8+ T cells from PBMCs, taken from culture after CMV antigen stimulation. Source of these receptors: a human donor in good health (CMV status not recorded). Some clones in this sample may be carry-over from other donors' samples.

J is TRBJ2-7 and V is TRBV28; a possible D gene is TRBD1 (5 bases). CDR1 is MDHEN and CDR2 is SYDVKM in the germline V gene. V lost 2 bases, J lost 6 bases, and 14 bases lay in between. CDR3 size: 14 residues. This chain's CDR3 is CASSLGRDRFEQYV. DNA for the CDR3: TGTGCCAGCAGTTTAGGCAGGGATCGGTTCGAGCAGTACGTC.

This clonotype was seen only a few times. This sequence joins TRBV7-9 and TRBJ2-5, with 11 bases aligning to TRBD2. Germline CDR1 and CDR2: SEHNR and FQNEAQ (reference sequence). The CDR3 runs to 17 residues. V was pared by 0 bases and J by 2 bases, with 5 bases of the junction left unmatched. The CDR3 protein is CASSLAGLAAFQETQYF. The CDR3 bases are TGTGCCAGCAGCTTAGCGGGACTAGCGGCCTTTCAAGAGACCCAGTACTTC.

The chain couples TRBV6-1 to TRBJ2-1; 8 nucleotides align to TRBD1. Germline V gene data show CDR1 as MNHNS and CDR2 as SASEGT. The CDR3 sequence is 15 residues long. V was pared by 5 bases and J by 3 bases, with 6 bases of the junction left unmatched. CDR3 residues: CASSYDRGVYNEQFF. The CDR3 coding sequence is TGTGCCAGCAGTTACGACAGGGGAGTCTACAATGAGCAGTTCTTC.

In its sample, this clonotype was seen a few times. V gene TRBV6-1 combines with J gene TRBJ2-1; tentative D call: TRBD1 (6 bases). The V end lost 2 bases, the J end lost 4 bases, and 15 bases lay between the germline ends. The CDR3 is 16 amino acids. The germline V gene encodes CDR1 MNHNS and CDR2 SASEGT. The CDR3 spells CASSEWAGVLYNEQFF. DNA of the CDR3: TGTGCCAGCAGTGAATGGGCAGGGGTCCTTTACAATGAGCAGTTCTTC.

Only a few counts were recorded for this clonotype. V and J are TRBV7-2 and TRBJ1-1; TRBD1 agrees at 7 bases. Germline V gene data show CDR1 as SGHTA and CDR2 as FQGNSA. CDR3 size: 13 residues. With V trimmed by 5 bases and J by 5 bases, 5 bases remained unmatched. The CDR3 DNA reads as TGTGCCAGCAGCGACAGGGTCGCGACTGAAGCTTTCTTT. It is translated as CASSDRVATEAFF.

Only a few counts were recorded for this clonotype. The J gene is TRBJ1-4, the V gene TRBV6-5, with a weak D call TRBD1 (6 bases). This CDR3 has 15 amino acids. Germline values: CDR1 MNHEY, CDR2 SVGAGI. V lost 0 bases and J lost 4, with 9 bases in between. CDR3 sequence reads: CASSYSQGYNEKLFF. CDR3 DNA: TGTGCCAGCAGTTACTCGCAGGGGTATAATGAAAAACTGTTTTTT.

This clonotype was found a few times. CDR3 DNA sequence: TGTGCCAGCAGCGTCGGTCAAAGTGGAAACACCATATATTTT. Its protein product is CASSVGQSGNTIYF. The chain is built from TRBV13 and TRBJ1-3; D unresolved. Deletions cut 5 bases from V and 3 bases from J, with 11 bases between. Per the germline V gene, CDR1 is PRHDT and CDR2 is FYEKMQ (reference sequence). The CDR3 is 14 residues long.

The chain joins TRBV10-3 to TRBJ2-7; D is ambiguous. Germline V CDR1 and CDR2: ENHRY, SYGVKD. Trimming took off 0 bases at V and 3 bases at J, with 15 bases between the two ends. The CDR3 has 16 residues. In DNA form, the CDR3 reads TGTGCCATCAGTGAGTCGATGAAGGGTCAGAGCTACGAGCAGTACTTC. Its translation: CAISESMKGQSYEQYF.

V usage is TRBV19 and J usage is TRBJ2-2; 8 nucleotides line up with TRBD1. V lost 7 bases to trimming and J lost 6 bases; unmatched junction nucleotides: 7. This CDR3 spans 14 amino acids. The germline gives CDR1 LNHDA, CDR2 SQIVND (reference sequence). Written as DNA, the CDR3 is TGTGCCAGTATGCGGGACAGGTACGCCGGGGAGCTGTTTTTT. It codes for CASMRDRYAGELFF.

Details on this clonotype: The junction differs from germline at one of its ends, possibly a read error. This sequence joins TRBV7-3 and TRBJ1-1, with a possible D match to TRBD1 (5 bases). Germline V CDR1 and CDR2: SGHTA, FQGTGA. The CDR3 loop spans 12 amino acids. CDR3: CATEGYNTVAFF. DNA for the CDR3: TGTGCCACCGAGGGGTATAACACTGTAGCTTTCTTT.

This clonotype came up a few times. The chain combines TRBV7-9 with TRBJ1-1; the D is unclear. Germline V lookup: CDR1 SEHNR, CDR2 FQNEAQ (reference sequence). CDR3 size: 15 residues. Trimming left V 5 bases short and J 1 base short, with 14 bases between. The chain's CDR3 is CASSEEDFPNTEAFF. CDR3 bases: TGTGCCAGCAGCGAGGAGGACTTCCCGAACACTGAAGCTTTCTTT.

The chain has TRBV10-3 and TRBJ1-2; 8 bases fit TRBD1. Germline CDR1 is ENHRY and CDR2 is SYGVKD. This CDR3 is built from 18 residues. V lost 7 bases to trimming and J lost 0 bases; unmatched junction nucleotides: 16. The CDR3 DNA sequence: TGTGCCATCACCAACACATACACGGACAGGGCCCCTAACTATGGCTACACCTTC. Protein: CAITNTYTDRAPNYGYTF.

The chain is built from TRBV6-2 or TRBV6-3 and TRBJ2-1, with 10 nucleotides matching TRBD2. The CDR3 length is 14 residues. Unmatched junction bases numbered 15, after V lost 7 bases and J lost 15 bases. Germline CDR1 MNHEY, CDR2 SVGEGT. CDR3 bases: TGTGCCAGCACCGACGGGCTAGCGGGGGAGTCCTTGTTCTTC. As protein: CASTDGLAGESLFF.

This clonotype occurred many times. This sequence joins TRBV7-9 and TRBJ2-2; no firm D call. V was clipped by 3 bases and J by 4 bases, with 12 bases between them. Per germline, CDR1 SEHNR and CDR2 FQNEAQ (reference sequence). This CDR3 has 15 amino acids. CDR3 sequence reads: CASSLGTVSTGELFF. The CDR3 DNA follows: TGTGCCAGCAGCTTGGGAACAGTTTCCACCGGGGAGCTGTTTTTT.

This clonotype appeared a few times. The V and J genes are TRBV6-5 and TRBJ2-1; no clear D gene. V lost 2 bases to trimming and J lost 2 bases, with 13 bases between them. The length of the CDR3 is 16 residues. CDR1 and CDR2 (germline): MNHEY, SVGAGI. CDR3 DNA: TGTGCCAGCAGTTACCGACGGCCTTACACCTACAATGAGCAGTTCTTC. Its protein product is CASSYRRPYTYNEQFF.

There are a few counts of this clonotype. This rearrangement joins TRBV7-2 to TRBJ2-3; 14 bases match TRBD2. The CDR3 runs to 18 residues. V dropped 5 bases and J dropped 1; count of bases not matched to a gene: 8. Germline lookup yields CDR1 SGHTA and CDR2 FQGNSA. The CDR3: CASSVGLAGARGTDTQYF. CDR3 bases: TGTGCCAGCAGCGTGGGACTAGCGGGGGCTCGGGGCACAGATACGCAGTATTTT.

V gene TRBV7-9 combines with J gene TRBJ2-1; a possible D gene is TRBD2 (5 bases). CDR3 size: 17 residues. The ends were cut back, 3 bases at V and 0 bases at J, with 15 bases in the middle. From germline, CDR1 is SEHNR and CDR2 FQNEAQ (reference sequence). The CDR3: CASSFPPGAGSYNEQFF. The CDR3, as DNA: TGTGCCAGCAGCTTTCCCCCCGGCGCGGGCTCCTACAATGAGCAGTTCTTC.

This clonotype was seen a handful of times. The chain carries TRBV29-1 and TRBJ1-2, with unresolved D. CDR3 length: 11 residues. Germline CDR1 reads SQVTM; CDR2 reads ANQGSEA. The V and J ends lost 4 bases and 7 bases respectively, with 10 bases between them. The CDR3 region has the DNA TGCAGCGTTGGAGGGTTCCGTGGCTACACCTTC. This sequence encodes CSVGGFRGYTF.

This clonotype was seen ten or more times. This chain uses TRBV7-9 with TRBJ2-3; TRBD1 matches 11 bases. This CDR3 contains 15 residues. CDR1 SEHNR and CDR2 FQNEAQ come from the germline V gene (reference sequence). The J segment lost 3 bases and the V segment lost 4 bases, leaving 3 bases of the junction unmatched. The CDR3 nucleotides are TGTGCCAGCAGCTGGACAGGGGGCGCGACAGATACGCAGTATTTT. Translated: CASSWTGGATDTQYF.

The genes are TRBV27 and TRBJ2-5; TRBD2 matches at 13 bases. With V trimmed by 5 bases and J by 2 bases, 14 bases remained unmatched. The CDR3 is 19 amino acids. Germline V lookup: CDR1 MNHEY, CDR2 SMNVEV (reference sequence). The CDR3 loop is CASSTKPGLAGINQETQYF. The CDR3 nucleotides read TGTGCCAGCAGTACCAAGCCGGGACTAGCGGGGATTAATCAAGAGACCCAGTACTTC.

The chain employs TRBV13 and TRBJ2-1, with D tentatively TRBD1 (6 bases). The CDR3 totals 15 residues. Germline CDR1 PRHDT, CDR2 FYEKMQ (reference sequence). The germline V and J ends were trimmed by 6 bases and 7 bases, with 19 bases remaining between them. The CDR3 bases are TGTGCCAGCAGTCACCGAGGGGGTTTAGATAATGAGCAGTTCTTC. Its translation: CASSHRGGLDNEQFF. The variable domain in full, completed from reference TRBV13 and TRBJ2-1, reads AAGVIQSPRHLIKEKRETATLKCYPIPRHDTVYWYQQGPGQDPQFLISFYEKMQSDKGSIPDRFSAQQFSDYHSELNMSSLELGDSALYFCASSHRGGLDNEQFFGPGTRLTVL.